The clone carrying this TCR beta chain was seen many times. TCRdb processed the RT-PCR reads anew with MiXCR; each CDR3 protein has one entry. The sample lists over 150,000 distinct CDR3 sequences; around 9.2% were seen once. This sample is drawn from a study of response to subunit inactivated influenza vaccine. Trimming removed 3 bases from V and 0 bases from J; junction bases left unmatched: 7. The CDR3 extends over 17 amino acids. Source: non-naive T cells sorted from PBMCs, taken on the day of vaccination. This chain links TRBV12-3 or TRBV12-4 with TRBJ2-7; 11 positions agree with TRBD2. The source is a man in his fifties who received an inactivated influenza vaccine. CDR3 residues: CASSFASGGTSSYEQYF. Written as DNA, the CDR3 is TGTGCCAGCAGTTTTGCTAGCGGGGGGACGAGCTCCTACGAGCAGTACTTC.